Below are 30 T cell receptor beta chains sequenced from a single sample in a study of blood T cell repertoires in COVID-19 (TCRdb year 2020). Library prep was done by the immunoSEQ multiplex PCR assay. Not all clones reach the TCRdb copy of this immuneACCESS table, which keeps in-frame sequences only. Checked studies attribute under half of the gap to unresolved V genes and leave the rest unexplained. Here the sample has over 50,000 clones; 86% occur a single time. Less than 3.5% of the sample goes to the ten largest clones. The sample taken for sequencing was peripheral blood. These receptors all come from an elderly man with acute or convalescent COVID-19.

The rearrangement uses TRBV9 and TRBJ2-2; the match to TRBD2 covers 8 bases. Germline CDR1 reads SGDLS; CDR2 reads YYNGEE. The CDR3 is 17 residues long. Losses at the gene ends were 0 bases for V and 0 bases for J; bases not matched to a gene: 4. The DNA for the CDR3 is TGTGCCAGCAGCGTAGCTTCGACTAGCGCGAACACCGGGGAGCTGTTTTTT. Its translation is CASSVASTSANTGELFF.

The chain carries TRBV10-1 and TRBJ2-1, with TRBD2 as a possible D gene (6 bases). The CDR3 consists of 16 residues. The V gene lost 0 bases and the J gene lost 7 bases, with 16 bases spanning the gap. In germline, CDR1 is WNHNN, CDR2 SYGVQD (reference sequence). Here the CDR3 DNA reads TGCGCCAGCAGTGAGTCAGGCGGGGCCGGCGGGAATGAGCAGTTCTTC. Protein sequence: CASSESGGAGGNEQFF.

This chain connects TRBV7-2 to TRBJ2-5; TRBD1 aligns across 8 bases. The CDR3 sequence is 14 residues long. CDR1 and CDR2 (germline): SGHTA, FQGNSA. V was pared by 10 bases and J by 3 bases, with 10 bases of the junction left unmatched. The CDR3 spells CATTGDRIKETQYF. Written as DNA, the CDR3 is TGTGCCACGACTGGGGACAGGATTAAAGAGACCCAGTACTTC.

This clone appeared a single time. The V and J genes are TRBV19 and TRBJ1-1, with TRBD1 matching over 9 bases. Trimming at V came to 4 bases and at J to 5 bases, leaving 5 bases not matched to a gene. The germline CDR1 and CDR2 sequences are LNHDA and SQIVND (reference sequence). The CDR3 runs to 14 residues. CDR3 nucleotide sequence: TGTGCCAGTAGTAGGACAGGGGTAGGGACTGAAGCTTTCTTT. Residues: CASSRTGVGTEAFF.

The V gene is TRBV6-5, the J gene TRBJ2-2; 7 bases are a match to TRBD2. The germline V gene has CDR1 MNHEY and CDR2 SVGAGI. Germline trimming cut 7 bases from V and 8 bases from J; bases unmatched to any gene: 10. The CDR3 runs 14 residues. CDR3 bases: TGTGCCAGCAAACGACTAGCCACGGTTGGGGAGCTGTTTTTT. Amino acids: CASKRLATVGELFF.

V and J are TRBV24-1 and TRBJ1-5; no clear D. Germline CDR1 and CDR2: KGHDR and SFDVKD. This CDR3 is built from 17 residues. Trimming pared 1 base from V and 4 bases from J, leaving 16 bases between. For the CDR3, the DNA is TGTGCCACCAGTGATTTCTGGGTGACATGGAGGAATCAGCCCCAGCATTTT. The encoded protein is CATSDFWVTWRNQPQHF.

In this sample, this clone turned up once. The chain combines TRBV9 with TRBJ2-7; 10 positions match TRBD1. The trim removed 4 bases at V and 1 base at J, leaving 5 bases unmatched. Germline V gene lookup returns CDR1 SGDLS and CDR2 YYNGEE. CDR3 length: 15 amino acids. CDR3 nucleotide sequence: TGTGCCAGCAGCCCTCGGACAGGGGGTTCCTACGAGCAGTACTTC. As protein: CASSPRTGGSYEQYF.

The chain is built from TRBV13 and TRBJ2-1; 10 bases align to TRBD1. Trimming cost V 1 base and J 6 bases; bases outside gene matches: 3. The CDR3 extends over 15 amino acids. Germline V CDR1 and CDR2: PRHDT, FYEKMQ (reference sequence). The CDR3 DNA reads TGTGCCAGCAGCTTAGAGGGGGACAGGGGCAATGAGCAGTTCTTC. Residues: CASSLEGDRGNEQFF.

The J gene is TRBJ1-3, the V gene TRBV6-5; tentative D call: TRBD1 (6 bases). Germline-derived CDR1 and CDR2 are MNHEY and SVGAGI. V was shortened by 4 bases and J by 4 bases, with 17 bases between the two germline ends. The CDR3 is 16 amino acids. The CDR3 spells CASSSRQAALGNTIYF. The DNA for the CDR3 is TGTGCCAGCAGTTCCCGACAGGCCGCGCTGGGAAACACCATATATTTT.

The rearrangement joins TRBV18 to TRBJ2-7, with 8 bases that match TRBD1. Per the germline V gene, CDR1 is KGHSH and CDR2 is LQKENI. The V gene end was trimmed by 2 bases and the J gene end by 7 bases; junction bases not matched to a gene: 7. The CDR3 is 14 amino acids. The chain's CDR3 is CASSPSQGAGEQYF. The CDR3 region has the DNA TGTGCCAGCTCACCAAGTCAGGGGGCTGGGGAGCAGTACTTC. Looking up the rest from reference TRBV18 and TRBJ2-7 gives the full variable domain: NAGVMQNPRHLVRRRGQEARLRCSPMKGHSHVYWYRQLPEEGLKFMVYLQKENIIDESGMPKERFSAEFPKEGPSILRIQQVVRGDSAAYFCASSPSQGAGEQYFGPGTRLTVT.

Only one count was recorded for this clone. The CDR3 region is CASSQRTARGETQYF. The CDR3 bases are TGTGCCAGCAGCCAGAGGACAGCCAGGGGAGAGACCCAGTACTTC. The chain employs TRBV14 and TRBJ2-5; D might be TRBD1 (6 bases). V dropped 3 bases and J dropped 4 bases, with 15 bases sitting between them. Germline-derived CDR1 and CDR2 are SGHDN and FVKESK. The CDR3 is 15 residues long.

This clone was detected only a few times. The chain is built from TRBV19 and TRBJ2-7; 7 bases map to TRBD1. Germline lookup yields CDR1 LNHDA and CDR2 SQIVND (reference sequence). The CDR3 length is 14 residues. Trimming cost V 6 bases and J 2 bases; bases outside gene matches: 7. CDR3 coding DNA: TGTGCCAGTAGGACCGGGACAGACCCCTACGAGCAGTACTTC. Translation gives CASRTGTDPYEQYF.

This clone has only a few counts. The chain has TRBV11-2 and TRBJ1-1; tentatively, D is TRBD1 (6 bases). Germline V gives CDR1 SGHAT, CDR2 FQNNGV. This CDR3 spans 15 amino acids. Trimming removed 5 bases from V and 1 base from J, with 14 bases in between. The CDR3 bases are TGTGCCAGCAGCCCTAGACAGGCCCCGAACACTGAAGCTTTCTTT. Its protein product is CASSPRQAPNTEAFF. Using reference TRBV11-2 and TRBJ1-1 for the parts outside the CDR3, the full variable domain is EAGVAQSPRYKIIEKRQSVAFWCNPISGHATLYWYQQILGQGPKLLIQFQNNGVVDDSQLPKDRFSAERLKGVDSTLKIQPAKLEDSAVYLCASSPRQAPNTEAFFGQGTRLTVV.

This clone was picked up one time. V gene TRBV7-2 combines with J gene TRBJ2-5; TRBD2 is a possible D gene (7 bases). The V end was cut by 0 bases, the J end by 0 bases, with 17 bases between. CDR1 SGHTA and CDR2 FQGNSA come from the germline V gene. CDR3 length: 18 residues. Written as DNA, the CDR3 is TGTGCCAGCAGCTTAGCGCTTAGGGGGGGCCCGTACCAAGAGACCCAGTACTTC. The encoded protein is CASSLALRGGPYQETQYF.

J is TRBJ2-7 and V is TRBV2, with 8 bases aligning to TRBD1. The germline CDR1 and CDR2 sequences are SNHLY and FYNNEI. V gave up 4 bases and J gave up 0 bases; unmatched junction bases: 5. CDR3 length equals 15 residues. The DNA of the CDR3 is TGTGCCAGCAGTGCACAGGGGGTTTCCTCCTACGAGCAGTACTTC. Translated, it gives CASSAQGVSSYEQYF.

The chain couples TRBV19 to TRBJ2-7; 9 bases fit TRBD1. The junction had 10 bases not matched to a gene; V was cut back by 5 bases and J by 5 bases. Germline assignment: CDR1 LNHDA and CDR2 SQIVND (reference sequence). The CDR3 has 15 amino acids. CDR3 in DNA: TGTGCCAGTAGTTCGCCCGGGACAGGGAAGGACGAGCAGTACTTC. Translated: CASSSPGTGKDEQYF.

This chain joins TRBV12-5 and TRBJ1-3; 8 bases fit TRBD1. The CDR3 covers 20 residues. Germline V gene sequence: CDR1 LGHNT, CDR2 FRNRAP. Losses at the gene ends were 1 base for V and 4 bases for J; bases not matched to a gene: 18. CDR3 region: CASGLAEGTGTRFDGNTIYF. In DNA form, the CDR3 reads TGTGCTAGTGGTTTGGCCGAAGGGACAGGAACCCGTTTTGACGGAAACACCATATATTTT.

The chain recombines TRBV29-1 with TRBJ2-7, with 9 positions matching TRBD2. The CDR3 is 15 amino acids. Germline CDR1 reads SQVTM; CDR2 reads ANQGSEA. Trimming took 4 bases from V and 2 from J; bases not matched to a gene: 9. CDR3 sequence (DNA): TGCAGCGTTGTGCTAGCGGGGCGGCCCCCCTACGAGCAGTACTTC. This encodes CSVVLAGRPPYEQYF.

This CDR3 is CASSSAGPYGYTF. CDR3 DNA: TGTGCCAGCAGCTCCGCGGGGCCTTATGGCTACACCTTC. The genes are TRBV7-9 and TRBJ1-2, with D perhaps TRBD1 (5 bases). CDR3 length: 13 residues. Per germline, CDR1 SEHNR and CDR2 FQNEAQ (reference sequence). The V end was cut by 4 bases, the J end by 5 bases, with 11 bases between.

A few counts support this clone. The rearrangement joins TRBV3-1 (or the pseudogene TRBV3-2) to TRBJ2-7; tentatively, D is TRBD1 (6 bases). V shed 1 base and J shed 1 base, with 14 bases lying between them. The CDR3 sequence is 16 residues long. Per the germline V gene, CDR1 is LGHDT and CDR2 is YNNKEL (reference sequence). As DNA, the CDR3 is TGTGCCAGCAGCCAAGTCTCCGCAGGGGATTCCTACGAGCAGTACTTC. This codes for CASSQVSAGDSYEQYF.

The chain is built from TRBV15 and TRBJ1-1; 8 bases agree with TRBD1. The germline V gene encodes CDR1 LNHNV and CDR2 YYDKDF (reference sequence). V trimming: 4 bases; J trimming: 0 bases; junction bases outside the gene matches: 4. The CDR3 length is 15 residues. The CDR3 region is CATSTGDRMNTEAFF. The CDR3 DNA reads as TGTGCCACCAGCACAGGGGACAGGATGAACACTGAAGCTTTCTTT. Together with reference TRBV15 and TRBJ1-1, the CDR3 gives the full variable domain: DAMVIQNPRYQVTQFGKPVTLSCSQTLNHNVMYWYQQKSSQAPKLLFHYYDKDFNNEADTPDNFQSRRPNTSFCFLDIRSPGLGDTAMYLCATSTGDRMNTEAFFGQGTRLTVV.

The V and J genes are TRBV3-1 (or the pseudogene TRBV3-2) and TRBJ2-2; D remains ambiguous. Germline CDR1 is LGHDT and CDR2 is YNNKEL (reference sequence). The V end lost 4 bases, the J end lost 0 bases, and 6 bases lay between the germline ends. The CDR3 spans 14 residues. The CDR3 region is CASSLRSNTGELFF. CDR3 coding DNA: TGTGCCAGCAGCCTTAGATCGAACACCGGGGAGCTGTTTTTT.

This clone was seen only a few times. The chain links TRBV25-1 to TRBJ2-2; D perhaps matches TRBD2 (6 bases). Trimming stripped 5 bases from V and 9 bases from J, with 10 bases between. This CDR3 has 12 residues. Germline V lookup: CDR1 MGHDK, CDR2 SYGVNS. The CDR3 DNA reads TGTGCCAGCAGTCGGGAGACCCGGGAGCTGTTTTTT. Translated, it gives CASSRETRELFF.

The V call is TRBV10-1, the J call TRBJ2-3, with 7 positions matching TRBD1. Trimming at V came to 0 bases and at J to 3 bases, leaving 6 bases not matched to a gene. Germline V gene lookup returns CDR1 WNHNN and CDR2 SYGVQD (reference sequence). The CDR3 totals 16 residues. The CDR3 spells CASSESKTGYTDTQYF. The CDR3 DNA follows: TGCGCCAGCAGTGAGTCGAAGACAGGGTATACAGATACGCAGTATTTT.

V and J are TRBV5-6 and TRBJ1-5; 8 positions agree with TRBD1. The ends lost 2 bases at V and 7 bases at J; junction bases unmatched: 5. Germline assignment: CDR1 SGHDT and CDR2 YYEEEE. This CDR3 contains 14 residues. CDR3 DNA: TGTGCCAGCAGCTTCCGGACAGGGAGGCAGCCCCAGCATTTT. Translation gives CASSFRTGRQPQHF. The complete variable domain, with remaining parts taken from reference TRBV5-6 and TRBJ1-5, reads DAGVTQSPTHLIKTRGQQVTLRCSPKSGHDTVSWYQQALGQGPQFIFQYYEEEERQRGNFPDRFSGHQFPNYSSELNVNALLLGDSALYLCASSFRTGRQPQHFGDGTRLSIL.

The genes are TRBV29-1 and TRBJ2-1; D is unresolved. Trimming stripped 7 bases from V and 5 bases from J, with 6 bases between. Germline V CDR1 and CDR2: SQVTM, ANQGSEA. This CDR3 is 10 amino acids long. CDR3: CSGANNEQFF. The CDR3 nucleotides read TGCAGCGGGGCTAACAATGAGCAGTTCTTC.

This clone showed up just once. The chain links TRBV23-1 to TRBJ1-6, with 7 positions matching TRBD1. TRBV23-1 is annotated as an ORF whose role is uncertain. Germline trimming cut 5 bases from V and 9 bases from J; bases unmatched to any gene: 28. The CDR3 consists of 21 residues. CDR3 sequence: CASSKANEPGQLMLSPSPLHF. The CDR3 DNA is TGCGCCAGCAGTAAGGCTAATGAACCGGGACAGTTGATGTTGAGTCCTTCACCCCTCCACTTT.

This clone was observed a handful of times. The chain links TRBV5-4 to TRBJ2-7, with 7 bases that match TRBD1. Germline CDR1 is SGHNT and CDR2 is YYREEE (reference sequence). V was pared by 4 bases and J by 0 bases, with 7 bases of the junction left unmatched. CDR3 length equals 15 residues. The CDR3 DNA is TGTGCCAGCAGCGCGACAGGGAAGTCCTCCTACGAGCAGTACTTC. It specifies CASSATGKSSYEQYF.

CDR3: CASSKRASDLNIQYF. CDR3 DNA: TGTGCCAGCAGCAAAAGAGCTAGCGACCTAAACATTCAGTACTTC. The V and J genes are TRBV7-2 and TRBJ2-4, with D possibly TRBD2 on 6 matching bases. The CDR3 loop spans 15 amino acids. CDR1 SGHTA and CDR2 FQGNSA come from the germline V gene. V gave up 5 bases and J gave up 6 bases, with 17 bases separating them.

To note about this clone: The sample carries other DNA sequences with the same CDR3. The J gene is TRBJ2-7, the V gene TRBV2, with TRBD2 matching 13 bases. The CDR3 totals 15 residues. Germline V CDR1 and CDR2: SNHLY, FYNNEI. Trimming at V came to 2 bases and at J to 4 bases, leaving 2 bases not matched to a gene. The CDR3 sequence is CASSEQTSGGYEQYF. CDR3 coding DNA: TGTGCCAGCAGTGAACAGACTAGCGGGGGGTACGAGCAGTACTTC.